The source of this T cell receptor beta chain is a study of cytomegalovirus exposure and HLA in healthy donors. CDR3 length: 17 residues. Trimming took off 5 bases at V and 7 bases at J, with 26 bases between the two ends. Germline V lookup: CDR1 SGHTA, CDR2 FQGNSA. The PCR made use of 60 Vbeta and 13 Jbeta primers. Clones were read by immunoSEQ multiplex PCR, and TCRdb kept only the in-frame ones, dropping some. The sample gives approximately 120,000 clones, 60% to 75% of which show up once; 4% to 4.5% is in the top ten. V is TRBV7-2 and J is TRBJ1-2; tentative D call: TRBD1 (6 bases). The source material was PBMCs. The TCR was taken from a woman in her forties or fifties in good health and CMV-seropositive. The CDR3 DNA reads as TGTGCCAGCAGCCCAGCGGGGGCCAGGGGTCTATCCGGTGGCTACACCTTC. Encoded protein: CASSPAGARGLSGGYTF.